Listed below are T cell receptor beta chains from one sample, sequenced in a study of blood T cell repertoires in COVID-19. TCRdb's copy holds only in-frame clones and misses some; the assay was immunoSEQ multiplex PCR. The sample carries about 140,000 clones, around nine tenths recorded once. Sequenced input: peripheral blood. The origin of the receptors is a human donor in a cohort sampled during active COVID-19. Both conserved end residues are part of each CDR3. A D gene is named only where the DNA matches it firmly. Clone size appears in some rows only: once, few, many, or a class for an expanded clone.

clone_size j_call v_call d_call cdr3_aa cdr3_nt
. TRBJ2-2 TRBV19 . CASSIVAGKNTGELFF TGTGCCAGTAGTATAGTTGCCGGGAAGAACACCGGGGAGCTGTTTTTT
. TRBJ2-1 TRBV7-9 . CASRQGGNEQFF TGTGCCAGCAGGCAGGGGGGAAATGAGCAGTTCTTC
. TRBJ1-3 TRBV5-5 . CASSLGRWWGGTIYF TGTGCCAGCAGCTTGGGTCGTTGGTGGGGAGGCACCATATATTTT
. TRBJ2-7 TRBV5-6 TRBD2 CASSPRGGEAYEQYF TGTGCCAGCAGCCCGCGGGGAGGGGAGGCCTACGAGCAGTACTTC
. TRBJ1-6 TRBV7-3 . CASSFRGGDSPLHF TGTGCCAGCAGCTTCAGGGGAGGGGATTCACCCCTCCACTTT
. TRBJ2-1 TRBV5-1 TRBD2 CASSLEGGWGLGNNEQFF TGCGCCAGCAGCTTGGAAGGTGGGTGGGGACTAGGAAACAATGAGCAGTTCTTC
. TRBJ1-2 TRBV19 TRBD1 CASIDRGANYGYTF TGTGCCAGTATCGACAGGGGGGCAAACTATGGCTACACCTTC
. TRBJ2-3 TRBV7-9 . CASSFTTRFSTDTQYF TGTGCCAGCAGCTTTACTACCCGTTTTAGCACAGATACGCAGTATTTT
once TRBJ2-7 TRBV4-1 TRBD2 CASSQPGSGRNEQYF TGCGCCAGCAGCCAGCCCGGGAGCGGGAGGAACGAGCAGTACTTC
. TRBJ2-1 TRBV28 TRBD2 CASSLVAGNNEQFF TGTGCCAGCAGTTTAGTAGCGGGTAACAATGAGCAGTTCTTC
. TRBJ1-2 TRBV6-5 TRBD1 CATMTGTYGYTF TGTGCCACCATGACAGGGACCTATGGCTACACCTTC
. TRBJ2-2 TRBV7-6 . CASSLALDNTGELFF TGTGCCAGCAGCTTAGCCCTAGATAACACCGGGGAGCTGTTTTTT
. TRBJ2-1 TRBV5-1 . CASSLNSDNEQFF TGCGCCAGCAGCTTGAATTCAGACAATGAGCAGTTCTTC
. TRBJ2-1 TRBV7-2 TRBD2 CASSLGLAGASTRNEQFF TGTGCCAGCAGCTTAGGACTAGCGGGGGCCAGTACAAGGAATGAGCAGTTCTTC
once TRBJ2-1 TRBV2 TRBD2 CASGRAGGAYNEQFF TGTGCCAGCGGCAGGGCGGGAGGGGCCTACAATGAGCAGTTCTTC
. TRBJ1-3 TRBV28 . CASSLGQIHSGNTIYF TGTGCCAGCAGCCTAGGACAGATTCACTCTGGAAACACCATATATTTT
. TRBJ2-3 TRBV4-1 . CASSQDPLAIGTDTQYF TGCGCCAGCAGCCAAGACCCACTAGCAATTGGCACAGATACGCAGTATTTT
. TRBJ1-4 TRBV6-6 TRBD1 CASSAPQGAYEKLFF TGTGCCAGCAGTGCCCCACAGGGGGCTTATGAAAAACTGTTTTTT
once TRBJ2-1 TRBV7-8 . CASSLVLEGEQFF TGTGCCAGCAGCTTAGTGCTAGAAGGTGAGCAGTTCTTC
. TRBJ1-3 TRBV7-9 TRBD1 CASIYWGGQGSGNTIYF TGTGCCAGCATCTATTGGGGAGGACAGGGATCTGGAAACACCATATATTTT
. TRBJ1-2 TRBV6-1 . CASSEAVRGFGYTF TGTGCCAGCAGTGAAGCCGTCCGGGGTTTTGGCTACACCTTC
. TRBJ2-5 TRBV6-1 TRBD2 CASSEKGISGGGRETQYF TGTGCCAGCAGTGAAAAGGGAATTAGCGGGGGGGGGCGAGAGACCCAGTACTTC
. TRBJ1-2 TRBV3-1/TRBV3-2 . CASRPNSNYGYTF TGTGCCAGCAGACCCAACTCTAACTATGGCTACACCTTC
. TRBJ2-1 TRBV28 TRBD2 CASNPLGEGSYNEQFF TGTGCCAGCAACCCTCTGGGGGAGGGCTCCTACAATGAGCAGTTCTTC
. TRBJ1-1 TRBV10-3 . CAMRARDGEAFF TGTGCCATGAGGGCAAGGGATGGAGAAGCTTTCTTT
. TRBJ1-1 TRBV29-1 . CSVPSTALNTEAFF TGCAGCGTTCCTTCGACAGCCTTGAACACTGAAGCTTTCTTT
. TRBJ1-2 TRBV2 . CASSDQGNYGYTF TGTGCCAGCAGTGATCAGGGGAACTATGGCTACACCTTC
. TRBJ2-2 TRBV18 TRBD2 CASSPRLAGDGELFF TGTGCCAGCTCACCACGCCTAGCGGGAGATGGGGAGCTGTTTTTT
. TRBJ1-4 TRBV5-1 TRBD1 CASSPPGQTNEKLFF TGCGCCAGCAGCCCACCGGGACAGACTAATGAAAAACTGTTTTTT
once TRBJ2-1 TRBV15 TRBD1 CATSRGGQGAGEQFF TGTGCCACCAGCAGAGGGGGGCAGGGGGCCGGTGAGCAGTTCTTC
. TRBJ1-2 TRBV27 TRBD1 CASSLGQGYYGYTF TGTGCCAGCAGTTTAGGACAGGGATACTATGGCTACACCTTC
. TRBJ2-2 TRBV2 . CASSEAGGPAGELFF TGTGCCAGCAGTGAAGCGGGGGGGCCAGCCGGGGAGCTGTTTTTT
. TRBJ1-1 TRBV19 . CASSSSGWTEAFF TGTGCCAGTAGTTCGAGCGGGTGGACTGAAGCTTTCTTT
. TRBJ1-2 TRBV28 . CASCGKDSPNYGYTF TGTGCCAGCTGTGGGAAGGACAGCCCAAACTATGGCTACACCTTC
. TRBJ1-1 TRBV30 . CASQAPEAFF TGTGCCTCTCAGGCCCCCGAAGCTTTCTTT
. TRBJ1-2 TRBV5-1 . CASSLGNRYGYTF TGCGCCAGCAGCTTGGGTAACAGATATGGCTACACCTTC
. TRBJ2-5 TRBV5-1 TRBD2 CASSSQLAIQETQYF TGCGCCAGCAGCTCCCAACTAGCGATTCAAGAGACCCAGTACTTC
. TRBJ1-1 TRBV18 . CASSGVRNTEAFF TGTGCCAGCTCAGGTGTGAGAAACACTGAAGCTTTCTTT
. TRBJ1-1 TRBV2 TRBD1 CASSEAPGQGTEAFF TGTGCCAGCAGTGAAGCGCCGGGACAGGGCACTGAAGCTTTCTTT
. TRBJ2-3 TRBV2 TRBD2 CASSEVAGGSTDTQYF TGTGCCAGCAGTGAAGTCGCGGGAGGGAGCACAGATACGCAGTATTTT
. TRBJ1-2 TRBV7-9 . CASSLVGREHYGYTF TGTGCCAGCAGCTTAGTGGGCAGGGAACACTATGGCTACACCTTC
few TRBJ2-1 TRBV11-2 TRBD2 CASSSGLAGYNEQFF TGTGCCAGCAGCTCTGGACTAGCGGGTTACAATGAGCAGTTCTTC
. TRBJ2-7 TRBV6-2/TRBV6-3 . CASSSPYLSYEQYF TGTGCCAGCAGCTCCCCCTACCTCTCCTACGAGCAGTACTTC
. TRBJ2-3 TRBV7-2 . CASSLVGFSGDTQYF TGTGCCAGCAGCTTAGTTGGTTTTAGTGGAGATACGCAGTATTTT